One and the same sample provided the 24 T cell receptor beta chains below, sequenced in a study of cytomegalovirus exposure and HLA in healthy donors. 60 Vbeta and 13 Jbeta primers were used in PCR. TCRdb's copy holds only in-frame clones and misses some; the assay was immunoSEQ multiplex PCR. The data show 150,000 to 200,000 clones, with 75% to 85% seen just once and less than 15% held by the top ten. The sequenced sample was PBMCs. The receptors derive from a woman in her forties or fifties in good health and CMV-seronegative.

V usage is TRBV11-2 and J usage is TRBJ2-3; possibly TRBD2 for D (6 bases). CDR1 and CDR2 from the germline V gene are SGHAT and FQNNGV. V lost 8 bases and J lost 8, with 11 bases in between. This CDR3 contains 11 residues. CDR3 loop: CASRYGGTQYF. The CDR3, as DNA: TGTGCCAGCCGATACGGGGGTACGCAGTATTTT.

For the CDR3, the DNA is TGTGCCATCAGACGGACGGGGGATGAAAAACTGTTTTTT. Amino acid sequence: CAIRRTGDEKLFF. The chain has TRBV10-3 and TRBJ1-4; tentatively, D is TRBD1 (5 bases). The germline V gene has CDR1 ENHRY and CDR2 SYGVKD. The V gene lost 6 bases and the J gene lost 6 bases, with 11 bases spanning the gap. The CDR3 consists of 13 residues.

The sample holds a few counts of this clone. The J gene is TRBJ2-7, the V gene TRBV30; TRBD1 matches 9 bases. The CDR3 is made up of 13 amino acids. CDR1 and CDR2 from the germline V gene are GTSNPN and SVGIG (reference sequence). V lost 2 bases to trimming and J lost 6 bases; unmatched junction nucleotides: 5. The CDR3 nucleotides read TGTGCCTGGAGTTCTGGGACAGGGATCGAGCAGTACTTC. Its translation is CAWSSGTGIEQYF. Variable domain in full (rest from reference TRBV30 and TRBJ2-7): SQTIHQWPATLVQPVGSPLSLECTVEGTSNPNLYWYRQAAGRGLQLLFYSVGIGQISSEVPQNLSASRPQDRQFILSSKKLLLSDSGFYLCAWSSGTGIEQYFGPGTRLTVT.

This chain connects TRBV9 to TRBJ2-5; 12 bases match TRBD1. V lost 4 bases and J lost 3; bases outside the gene matches: 4. Looked up from germline, CDR1 is SGDLS and CDR2 is YYNGEE. The CDR3 is 15 residues long. CDR3 sequence reads: CASSPGQGAKETQYF. CDR3 bases: TGTGCCAGCAGCCCGGGACAGGGGGCTAAAGAGACCCAGTACTTC. The entire variable domain, with the rest obtained from reference TRBV9 and TRBJ2-5, is as follows: DSGVTQTPKHLITATGQRVTLRCSPRSGDLSVYWYQQSLDQGLQFLIQYYNGEERAKGNILERFSAQQFPDLHSELNLSSLELGDSALYFCASSPGQGAKETQYFGPGTRLLVL.

The chain has TRBV5-1 and TRBJ2-7; no clear D. The CDR3 consists of 13 residues. V was trimmed by 2 bases and J by 2 bases, leaving 8 bases between them. Germline V gives CDR1 SGHRS, CDR2 YFSETQ. CDR3 residues: CASSFGSAYEQYF. CDR3 bases: TGCGCCAGCAGCTTCGGTAGTGCCTACGAGCAGTACTTC. The full variable domain, its missing parts supplied by reference TRBV5-1 and TRBJ2-7, is KAGVTQTPRYLIKTRGQQVTLSCSPISGHRSVSWYQQTPGQGLQFLFEYFSETQRNKGNFPGRFSGRQFSNSRSEMNVSTLELGDSALYLCASSFGSAYEQYFGPGTRLTVT.

V gene TRBV4-1 combines with J gene TRBJ1-5, with a possible D match to TRBD1 (5 bases). This CDR3 is 15 amino acids long. The V gene's germline CDR1 is MGHRA and CDR2 YSYEKL. Trimming removed 0 bases at V and 7 bases at J, with 13 bases between. CDR3 nucleotides: TGCGCCAGCAGCCAAGAAGGGAACGGGGGGCAGCCCCAGCATTTT. It codes for CASSQEGNGGQPQHF.

This clone appeared a few times. The chain has TRBV7-2 and TRBJ2-7; 7 bases map to TRBD1. CDR1 is SGHTA and CDR2 is FQGNSA in the germline V gene. The V and J ends lost 2 bases and 7 bases, in that order; junction bases with no gene match: 11. The CDR3 loop spans 15 amino acids. CDR3 in amino acids: CASSLFPTGFGEQYF. CDR3 bases: TGTGCCAGCAGCTTATTCCCGACAGGGTTTGGAGAGCAGTACTTC.

The J gene is TRBJ1-1, the V gene TRBV7-9; D is ambiguous. The CDR3 contains 12 residues. Trimming cost V 4 bases and J 7 bases, with 10 bases left between them. Germline CDR1 SEHNR, CDR2 FQNEAQ (reference sequence). CDR3 sequence (DNA): TGTGCCAGCAGCTCCGGAGGCTTTGAAGCTTTCTTT. Its translation is CASSSGGFEAFF.

This clone was detected once. Other nucleotide sequences in the sample specify the same CDR3. The CDR3 here is CSVEVGDSYGYTF. Written as DNA, the CDR3 is TGCAGCGTTGAAGTCGGCGACAGCTATGGCTACACCTTC. This chain connects TRBV29-1 to TRBJ1-2, with a weak D call TRBD1 (5 bases). The CDR3 has 13 amino acids. The V and J ends lost 1 base and 4 bases respectively, with 10 bases between them. Germline CDR1 is SQVTM and CDR2 is ANQGSEA.

This clone occurred a few times. The CDR3 coding sequence is TGTGCCAGTAGTACACTCGGAGAGACCCAGTACTTC. Amino acid sequence: CASSTLGETQYF. The chain recombines TRBV19 with TRBJ2-5, with D unresolved. Germline V lookup: CDR1 LNHDA, CDR2 SQIVND (reference sequence). V lost 4 bases and J 4 bases, leaving 7 bases between the germline ends. The CDR3 consists of 12 residues.

The rearrangement links TRBV30 to TRBJ1-3; TRBD1 aligns across 7 bases. This CDR3 region has 13 residues. J gave up 0 bases and V 5 bases, and 1 base lay outside the gene matches. The germline V gene has CDR1 GTSNPN and CDR2 SVGIG (reference sequence). As DNA, the CDR3 is TGTGCCTGGGGACAGGCCTCTGGAAACACCATATATTTT. Residues: CAWGQASGNTIYF.

The chain carries TRBV14 and TRBJ2-7; D possibly corresponds to TRBD2 (5 bases). The V gene lost 4 bases and the J gene lost 6 bases, with 16 bases spanning the gap. Germline lookup yields CDR1 SGHDN and CDR2 FVKESK. CDR3 length: 14 amino acids. The CDR3 here is CASSPSPGIGEQYF. As DNA, the CDR3 is TGTGCCAGCAGCCCTAGCCCCGGGATCGGCGAGCAGTACTTC.

The chain carries TRBV15 and TRBJ1-1, with D unclear. With 0 bases removed from V and 11 bases from J, the gap between germline ends came to 13 bases. The CDR3 has 13 amino acids. Germline CDR1 reads LNHNV; CDR2 reads YYDKDF (reference sequence). As DNA, the CDR3 is TGTGCCACCAGCAGAGAACTCGCGAAGAAGGCTTTCTTT. As protein: CATSRELAKKAFF.

This sequence joins TRBV5-1 and TRBJ1-1; D ambiguous. V was clipped by 0 bases and J by 1 base, with 10 bases between them. This CDR3 is built from 15 residues. From germline, CDR1 is SGHRS and CDR2 YFSETQ. The CDR3 sequence: CASSLGAKENTEAFF. CDR3 coding DNA: TGCGCCAGCAGCTTGGGGGCCAAGGAGAACACTGAAGCTTTCTTT.

CDR3 nucleotides: TGTGCCATCTGGGACTCCAGCTCCTACAATGAGCAGTTCTTC. Residues: CAIWDSSSYNEQFF. V and J are TRBV10-3 and TRBJ2-1, with D tentatively TRBD2 (6 bases). This CDR3 has 14 residues. Trimming took off 8 bases at V and 0 bases at J, with 11 bases between the two ends. Germline loops: CDR1 ENHRY, CDR2 SYGVKD.

A few counts support this clone. The J gene is TRBJ1-4, the V gene TRBV9; perhaps TRBD1 as D (6 bases). Germline V gene sequence: CDR1 SGDLS, CDR2 YYNGEE. The V gene lost 4 bases and the J gene lost 2 bases, with 12 bases spanning the gap. This CDR3 spans 15 amino acids. CDR3 loop: CASSRGQLTNEKLFF. Here the CDR3 DNA reads TGTGCCAGCAGCAGAGGACAGTTGACTAATGAAAAACTGTTTTTT.

The rearrangement links TRBV4-2 to TRBJ1-1, with 7 bases lining up with TRBD1. Germline values: CDR1 LGHNA, CDR2 YNFKEQ. This CDR3 has 12 residues. With V trimmed by 4 bases and J by 10 bases, 6 bases remained unmatched. This chain's CDR3 is CASSRRQGAAFF. DNA of the CDR3: TGTGCCAGCAGCCGAAGACAGGGTGCAGCTTTCTTT.

This clone was recorded once. The rearrangement joins TRBV4-2 to TRBJ2-3; maybe TRBD2 (6 bases). The CDR3 runs to 16 residues. V gave up 3 bases and J gave up 0 bases, with 13 bases separating them. Germline-derived CDR1 and CDR2 are LGHNA and YNFKEQ. The CDR3 loop reads CASSHTLATSTDTQYF. The CDR3 coding sequence is TGTGCCAGCAGCCACACACTAGCAACTAGCACAGATACGCAGTATTTT.

This chain connects TRBV9 to TRBJ2-4; 7 bases are a match to TRBD2. CDR1 and CDR2 from the germline V gene are SGDLS and YYNGEE. The CDR3 has 18 amino acids. Germline trimming cut 0 bases from V and 3 bases from J; bases unmatched to any gene: 12. This CDR3 reads CASSVARALLAIKNIQYF. For the CDR3, the DNA is TGTGCCAGCAGCGTAGCGCGAGCCCTACTAGCGATCAAAAACATTCAGTACTTC.

This sequence joins TRBV28 and TRBJ2-3; a possible D gene is TRBD1 (5 bases). V lost 5 bases, J lost 0 bases, and 15 bases lay in between. This CDR3 spans 16 amino acids. Germline-derived CDR1 and CDR2 are MDHEN and SYDVKM. In DNA form, the CDR3 reads TGTGCCAGCAGTCCTAATGGGGCGGAAAGCACAGATACGCAGTATTTT. Translation: CASSPNGAESTDTQYF.

This chain joins TRBV20-1 and TRBJ2-1; D is ambiguous. CDR3 length: 11 residues. V was cut by 1 base and J by 9 bases, with 7 bases left in between. The germline V gene has CDR1 DFQATT and CDR2 SNEGSKA (reference sequence). CDR3 in amino acids: CSARAPVEQFF. Written as DNA, the CDR3 is TGCAGTGCTAGAGCCCCGGTTGAGCAGTTCTTC.

This chain connects TRBV28 to TRBJ1-1; 7 bases map to TRBD1. Germline CDR1 MDHEN, CDR2 SYDVKM. The junction had 12 bases not matched to a gene; V was cut back by 6 bases and J by 11 bases. This CDR3 is 13 amino acids long. The CDR3 nucleotides are TGTGCCAGCAGCCCCCCGGACGGCAGGGGGGCTTTCTTT. Encoded protein: CASSPPDGRGAFF.

Here the CDR3 DNA reads TGTGCCAGCAGCAACCGGGGGGCGCGGGGAAACACCATATATTTT. Translation: CASSNRGARGNTIYF. The chain couples TRBV21-1 to TRBJ1-3. TRBV21-1 is a pseudogene locus. The CDR3 is made up of 15 amino acids.

The CDR3 region has the DNA TGTGCCAGCAGTCCATTCTCCGGGGGAACCAATTCACCCCTCCACTTT. Translation gives CASSPFSGGTNSPLHF. The rearrangement uses TRBV6-6 and TRBJ1-6; maybe TRBD1 (5 bases). Trimming removed 5 bases from V and 7 bases from J, with 18 bases in between. The CDR3 is 16 amino acids. Germline CDR1 is MNHNY and CDR2 is SVGAGI (reference sequence).